Sequencing of this T cell receptor (beta chain) was carried out in a study of cytomegalovirus exposure and HLA in healthy donors. General study points: According to an earlier analysis, most TCR beta V segments yielded productive rearrangements about 90% or about 30% of the time.

V was pared by 2 bases and J by 1 base, with 11 bases between. The CDR3 consists of 15 residues. CDR1 and CDR2 from the germline V gene are SGHDN and FVKESK. The PCR contained 60 Vbeta and 13 Jbeta primers. TCRdb keeps only in-frame clones here, not all; method: immunoSEQ multiplex PCR. The sample contains tens of thousands of clones, roughly 74% of which appear only once. About this clone: Its target is unknown.

Source material: PBMCs. This TCR came from a woman aged 50 to 65 in good health and CMV-seropositive. The V gene is TRBV14, the J gene TRBJ1-1; D ambiguous. Written as DNA, the CDR3 is TGTGCCAGCAGCCAAAGGTCAGGTCGGAACACTGAAGCTTTCTTT. Residues: CASSQRSGRNTEAFF.